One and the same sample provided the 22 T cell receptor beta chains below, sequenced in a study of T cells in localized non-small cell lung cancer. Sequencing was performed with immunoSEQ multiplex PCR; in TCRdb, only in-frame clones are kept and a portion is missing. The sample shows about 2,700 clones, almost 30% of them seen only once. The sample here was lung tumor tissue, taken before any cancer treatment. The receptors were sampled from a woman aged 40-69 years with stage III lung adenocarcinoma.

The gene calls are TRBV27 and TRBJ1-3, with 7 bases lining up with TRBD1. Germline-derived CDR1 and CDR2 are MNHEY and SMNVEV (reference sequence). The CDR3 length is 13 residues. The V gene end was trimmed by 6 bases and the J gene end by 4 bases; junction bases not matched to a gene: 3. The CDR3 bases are TGTGCCAGCAGACCGACAGGGGGAAACACCATATATTTT. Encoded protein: CASRPTGGNTIYF.

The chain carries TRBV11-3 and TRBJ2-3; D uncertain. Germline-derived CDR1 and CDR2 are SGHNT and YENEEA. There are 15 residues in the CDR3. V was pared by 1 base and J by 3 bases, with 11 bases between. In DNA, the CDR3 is TGTGCCAGCAGCTTAGGTCGCGAGTTTACAGATACGCAGTATTTT. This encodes CASSLGREFTDTQYF.

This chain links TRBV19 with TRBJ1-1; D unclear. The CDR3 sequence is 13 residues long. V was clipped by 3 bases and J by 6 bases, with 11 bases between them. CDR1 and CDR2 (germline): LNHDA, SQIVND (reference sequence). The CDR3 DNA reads TGTGCCAGTAGTATCAGGAGCCCCGCTGAAGCTTTCTTT. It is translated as CASSIRSPAEAFF.

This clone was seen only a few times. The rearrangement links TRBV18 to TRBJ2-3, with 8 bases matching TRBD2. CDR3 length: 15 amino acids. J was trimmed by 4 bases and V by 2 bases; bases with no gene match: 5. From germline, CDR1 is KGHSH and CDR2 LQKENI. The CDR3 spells CASSPTSGSADTQYF. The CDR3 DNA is TGTGCCAGCTCACCAACGAGCGGGAGTGCAGATACGCAGTATTTT.

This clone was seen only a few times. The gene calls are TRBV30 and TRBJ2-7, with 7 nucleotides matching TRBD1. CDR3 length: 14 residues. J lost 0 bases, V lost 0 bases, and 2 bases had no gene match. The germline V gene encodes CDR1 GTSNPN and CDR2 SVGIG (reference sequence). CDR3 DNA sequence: TGTGCCTGGAGTGTATCAGGGGGCTCCTACGAGCAGTACTTC. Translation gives CAWSVSGGSYEQYF.

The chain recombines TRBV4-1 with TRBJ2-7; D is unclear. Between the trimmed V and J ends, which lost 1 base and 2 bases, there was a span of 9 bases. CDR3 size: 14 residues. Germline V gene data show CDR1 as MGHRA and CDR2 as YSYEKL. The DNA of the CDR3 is TGCGCCAGCAGCCAAGGAAGCGAACCCTACGAGCAGTACTTC. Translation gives CASSQGSEPYEQYF.

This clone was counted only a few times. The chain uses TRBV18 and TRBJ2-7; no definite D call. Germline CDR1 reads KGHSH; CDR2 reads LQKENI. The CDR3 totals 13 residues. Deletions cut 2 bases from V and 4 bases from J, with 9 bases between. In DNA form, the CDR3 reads TGTGCCAGCTCACCATCCACACCATACGAGCAGTACTTC. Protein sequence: CASSPSTPYEQYF.

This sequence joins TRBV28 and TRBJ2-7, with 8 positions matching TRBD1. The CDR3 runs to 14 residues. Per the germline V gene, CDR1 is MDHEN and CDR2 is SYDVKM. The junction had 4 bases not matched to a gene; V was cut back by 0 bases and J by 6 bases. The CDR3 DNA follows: TGTGCCAGCAGTTTATGGGCAGGGGGCCGCGAGCAGTACTTC. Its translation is CASSLWAGGREQYF.

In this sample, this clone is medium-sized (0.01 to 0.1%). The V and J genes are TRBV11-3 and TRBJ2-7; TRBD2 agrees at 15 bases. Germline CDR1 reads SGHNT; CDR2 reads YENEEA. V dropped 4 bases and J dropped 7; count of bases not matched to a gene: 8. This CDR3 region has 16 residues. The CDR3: CASSSGLAGGLNEQYF. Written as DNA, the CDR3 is TGTGCCAGCAGCTCCGGACTAGCGGGAGGGCTAAATGAGCAGTACTTC.

Written as DNA, the CDR3 is TGTGCCAGTAGTACCGGAGGACACCAAGGCGGAAACACCATATATTTT. Protein: CASSTGGHQGGNTIYF. The rearrangement joins TRBV19 to TRBJ1-3; D is perhaps TRBD1 (5 bases). Germline CDR1 LNHDA, CDR2 SQIVND (reference sequence). Trimming cost V 4 bases and J 4 bases, with 17 bases left between them. The CDR3 is made up of 16 amino acids.

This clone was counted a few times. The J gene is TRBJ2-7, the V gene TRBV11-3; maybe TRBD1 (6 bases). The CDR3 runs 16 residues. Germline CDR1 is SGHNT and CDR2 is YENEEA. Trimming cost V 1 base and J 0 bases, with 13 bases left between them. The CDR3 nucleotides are TGTGCCAGCAGCTTAGTCGCAGGGGCTAGCTCCTACGAGCAGTACTTC. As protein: CASSLVAGASSYEQYF.

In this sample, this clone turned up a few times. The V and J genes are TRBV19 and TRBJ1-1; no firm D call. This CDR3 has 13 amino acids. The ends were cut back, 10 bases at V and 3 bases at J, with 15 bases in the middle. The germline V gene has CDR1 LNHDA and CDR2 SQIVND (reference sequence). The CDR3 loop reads CAILADGDTEAFF. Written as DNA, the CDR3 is TGTGCCATTTTAGCGGACGGAGACACTGAAGCTTTCTTT. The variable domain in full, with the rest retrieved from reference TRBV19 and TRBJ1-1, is DGGITQSPKYLFRKEGQNVTLSCEQNLNHDAMYWYRQDPGQGLRLIYYSQIVNDFQKGDIAEGYSVSREKKESFPLTVTSAQKNPTAFYLCAILADGDTEAFFGQGTRLTVV.

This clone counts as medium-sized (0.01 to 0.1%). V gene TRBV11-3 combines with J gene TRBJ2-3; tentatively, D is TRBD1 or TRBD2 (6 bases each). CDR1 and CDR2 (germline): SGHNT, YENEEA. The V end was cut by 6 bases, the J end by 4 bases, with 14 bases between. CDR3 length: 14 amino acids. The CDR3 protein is CASSLGGSADTQYF. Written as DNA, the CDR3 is TGTGCCAGCAGTCTGGGGGGCTCGGCAGATACGCAGTATTTT.

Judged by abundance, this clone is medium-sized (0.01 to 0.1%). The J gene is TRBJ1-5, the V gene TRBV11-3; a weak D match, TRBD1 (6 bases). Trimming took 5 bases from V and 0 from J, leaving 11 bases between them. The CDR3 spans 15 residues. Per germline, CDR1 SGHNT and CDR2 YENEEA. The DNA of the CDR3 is TGTGCCAGCAGCCCGGACAGTTATAGCAATCAGCCCCAGCATTTT. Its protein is CASSPDSYSNQPQHF. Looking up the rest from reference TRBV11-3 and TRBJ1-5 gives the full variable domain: EAGVVQSPRYKIIEKKQPVAFWCNPISGHNTLYWYLQNLGQGPELLIRYENEEAVDDSQLPKDRFSAERLKGVDSTLKIQPAELGDSAVYLCASSPDSYSNQPQHFGDGTRLSIL.

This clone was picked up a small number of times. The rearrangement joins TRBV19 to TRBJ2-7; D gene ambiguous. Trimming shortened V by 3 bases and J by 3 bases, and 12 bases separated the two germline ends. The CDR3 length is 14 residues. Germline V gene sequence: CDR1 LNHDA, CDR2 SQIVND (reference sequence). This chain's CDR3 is CASSITKDVYEQYF. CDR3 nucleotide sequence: TGTGCCAGTAGTATCACTAAAGACGTCTACGAGCAGTACTTC.

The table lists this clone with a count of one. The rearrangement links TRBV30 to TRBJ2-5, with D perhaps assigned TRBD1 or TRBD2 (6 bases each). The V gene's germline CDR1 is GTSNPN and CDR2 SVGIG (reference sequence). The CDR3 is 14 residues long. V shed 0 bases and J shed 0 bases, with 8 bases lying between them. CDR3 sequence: CAWSVGGNQETQYF. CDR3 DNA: TGTGCCTGGAGTGTGGGGGGCAACCAAGAGACCCAGTACTTC.

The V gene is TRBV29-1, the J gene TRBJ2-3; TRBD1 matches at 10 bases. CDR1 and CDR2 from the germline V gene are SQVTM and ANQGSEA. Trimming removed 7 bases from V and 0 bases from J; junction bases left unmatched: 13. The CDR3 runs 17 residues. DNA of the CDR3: TGCAGCGGAACCGGGACAGGGGCTGATACTAGCACAGATACGCAGTATTTT. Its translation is CSGTGTGADTSTDTQYF.

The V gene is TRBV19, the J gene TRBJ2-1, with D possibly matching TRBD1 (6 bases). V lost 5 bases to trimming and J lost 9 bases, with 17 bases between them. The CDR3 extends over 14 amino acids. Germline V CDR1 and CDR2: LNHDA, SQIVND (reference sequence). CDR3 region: CASSPQTGSGEQFF. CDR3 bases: TGTGCCAGTAGTCCCCAAACAGGGTCGGGTGAGCAGTTCTTC.

The CDR3 spells CASSISRAYGYTF. The DNA of the CDR3 is TGTGCCAGTAGTATTTCCAGGGCCTATGGCTACACCTTC. The chain has TRBV19 and TRBJ1-2; a weak D match, TRBD1 (5 bases). Trimming shortened V by 3 bases and J by 4 bases, and 9 bases separated the two germline ends. The CDR3 is 13 residues long. Germline CDR1 reads LNHDA; CDR2 reads SQIVND (reference sequence).

The CDR3 region is CASSARLAGDQNEQFF. The CDR3 coding sequence is TGTGCCAGCAGCGCCCGACTAGCGGGGGACCAAAATGAGCAGTTCTTC. The chain links TRBV11-3 to TRBJ2-1; 12 bases match TRBD2. Germline V gene data show CDR1 as SGHNT and CDR2 as YENEEA. V gave up 5 bases and J gave up 7 bases; unmatched junction bases: 9. The CDR3 loop spans 16 amino acids.

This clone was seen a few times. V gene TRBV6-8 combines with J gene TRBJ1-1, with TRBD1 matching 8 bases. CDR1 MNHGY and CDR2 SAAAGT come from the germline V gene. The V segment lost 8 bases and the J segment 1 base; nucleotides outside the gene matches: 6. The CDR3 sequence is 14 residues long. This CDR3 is CASARQGRNTEAFF. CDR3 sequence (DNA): TGTGCCAGCGCCAGACAGGGGAGGAACACTGAAGCTTTCTTT.

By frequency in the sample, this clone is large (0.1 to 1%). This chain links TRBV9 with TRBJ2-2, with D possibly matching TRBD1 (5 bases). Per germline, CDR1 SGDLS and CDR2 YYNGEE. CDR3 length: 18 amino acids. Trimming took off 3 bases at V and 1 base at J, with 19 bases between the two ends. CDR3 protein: CASSARPTRQKNTGELFF. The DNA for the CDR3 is TGTGCCAGCAGCGCACGACCGACCAGACAGAAGAACACCGGGGAGCTGTTTTTT.